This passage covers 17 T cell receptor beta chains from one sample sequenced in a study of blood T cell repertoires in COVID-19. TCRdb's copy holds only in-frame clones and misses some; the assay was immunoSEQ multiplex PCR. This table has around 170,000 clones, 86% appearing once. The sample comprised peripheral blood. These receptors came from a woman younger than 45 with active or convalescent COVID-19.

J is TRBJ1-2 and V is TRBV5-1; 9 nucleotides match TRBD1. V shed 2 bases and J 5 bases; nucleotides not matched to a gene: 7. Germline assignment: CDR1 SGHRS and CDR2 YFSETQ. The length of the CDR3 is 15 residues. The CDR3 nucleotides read TGCGCCAGCAGCTTACGGACAGGGGCTTCATATGGCTACACCTTC. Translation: CASSLRTGASYGYTF.

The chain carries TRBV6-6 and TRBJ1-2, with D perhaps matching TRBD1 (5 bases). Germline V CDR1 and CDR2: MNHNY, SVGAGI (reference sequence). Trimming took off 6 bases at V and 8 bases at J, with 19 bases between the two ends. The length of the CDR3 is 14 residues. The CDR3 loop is CASRRDGTDEGYTF. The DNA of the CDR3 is TGTGCCAGCAGGCGGGACGGGACCGATGAAGGCTACACCTTC.

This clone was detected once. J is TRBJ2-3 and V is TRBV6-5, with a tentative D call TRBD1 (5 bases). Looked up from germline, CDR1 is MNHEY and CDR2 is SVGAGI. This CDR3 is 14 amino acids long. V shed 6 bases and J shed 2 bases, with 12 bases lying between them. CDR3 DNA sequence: TGTGCCAGCAGCTGGGGCCTCCCCACAGATACGCAGTATTTT. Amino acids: CASSWGLPTDTQYF.

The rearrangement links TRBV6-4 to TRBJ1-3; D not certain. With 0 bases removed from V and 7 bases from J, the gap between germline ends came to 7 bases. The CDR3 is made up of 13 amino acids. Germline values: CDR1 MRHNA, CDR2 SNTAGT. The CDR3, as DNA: TGTGCCAGCAGTGACTCCACAGTGAACACCATATATTTT. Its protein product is CASSDSTVNTIYF.

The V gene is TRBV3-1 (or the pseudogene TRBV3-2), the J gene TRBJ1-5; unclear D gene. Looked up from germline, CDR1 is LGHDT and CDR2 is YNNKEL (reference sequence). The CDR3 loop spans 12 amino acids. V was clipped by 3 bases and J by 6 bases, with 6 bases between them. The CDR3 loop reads CASSHRSQPQHF. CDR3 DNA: TGTGCCAGCAGCCATCGGTCTCAGCCCCAGCATTTT.

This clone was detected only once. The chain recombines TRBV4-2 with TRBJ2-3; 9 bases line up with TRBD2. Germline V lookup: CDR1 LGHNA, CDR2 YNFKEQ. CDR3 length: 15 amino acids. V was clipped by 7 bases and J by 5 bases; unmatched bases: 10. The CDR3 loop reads CASNLGERGVDTQYF. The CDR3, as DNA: TGTGCCAGCAACCTGGGGGAGCGGGGGGTAGATACGCAGTATTTT.

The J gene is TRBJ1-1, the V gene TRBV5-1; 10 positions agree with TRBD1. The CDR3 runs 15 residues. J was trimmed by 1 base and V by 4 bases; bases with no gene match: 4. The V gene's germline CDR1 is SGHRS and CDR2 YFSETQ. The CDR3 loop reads CASSDRDRGNTEAFF. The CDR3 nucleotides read TGCGCCAGCAGCGACCGGGACAGGGGGAACACTGAAGCTTTCTTT.

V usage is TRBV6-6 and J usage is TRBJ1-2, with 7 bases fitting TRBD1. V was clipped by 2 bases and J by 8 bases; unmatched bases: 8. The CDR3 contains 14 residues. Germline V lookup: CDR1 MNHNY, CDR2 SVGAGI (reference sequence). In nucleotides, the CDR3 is TGTGCCAGCAGTTACGGACAGGCCGGTGGGGGCTACACCTTC. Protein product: CASSYGQAGGGYTF.

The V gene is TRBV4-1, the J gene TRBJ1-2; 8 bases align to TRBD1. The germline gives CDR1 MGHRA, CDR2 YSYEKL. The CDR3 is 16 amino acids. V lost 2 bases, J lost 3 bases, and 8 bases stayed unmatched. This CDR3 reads CASSQPLTGDDYGYTF. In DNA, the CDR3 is TGCGCCAGCAGCCAACCCTTGACAGGGGATGACTATGGCTACACCTTC.

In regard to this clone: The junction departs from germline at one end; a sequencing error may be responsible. CDR3 loop: CASSEWDTRAGELFF. The CDR3 DNA sequence: TGTGCCAGCAGCGAATGGGACACCCGCGCCGGGGAGCTGTTTTTT. This rearrangement joins TRBV25-1 to TRBJ2-2, with D perhaps TRBD1 (6 bases). The CDR3 has 15 amino acids. Per germline, CDR1 MGHDK and CDR2 SYGVNS.

The CDR3 region has the DNA TGTGCCAGCAGATACAGGGGGCTAACTGAAGCTTTCTTT. Amino acid sequence: CASRYRGLTEAFF. V and J are TRBV28 and TRBJ1-1, with TRBD1 matching over 9 bases. Germline-derived CDR1 and CDR2 are MDHEN and SYDVKM. V lost 6 bases and J lost 5; bases outside the gene matches: 4. This CDR3 comprises 13 residues.

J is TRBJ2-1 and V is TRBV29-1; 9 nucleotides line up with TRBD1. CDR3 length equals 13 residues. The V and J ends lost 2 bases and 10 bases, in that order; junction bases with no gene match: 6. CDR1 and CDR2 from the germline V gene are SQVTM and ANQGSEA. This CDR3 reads CSVEPGQGMEQFF. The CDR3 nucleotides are TGCAGCGTTGAACCGGGACAGGGTATGGAGCAGTTCTTC.

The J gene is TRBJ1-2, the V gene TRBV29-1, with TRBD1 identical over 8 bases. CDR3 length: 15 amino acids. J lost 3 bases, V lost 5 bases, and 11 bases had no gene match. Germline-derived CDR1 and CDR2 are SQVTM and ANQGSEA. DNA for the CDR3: TGCAGCGTTCCCGACAGGGGAGACAATTACTATGGCTACACCTTC. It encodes CSVPDRGDNYYGYTF.

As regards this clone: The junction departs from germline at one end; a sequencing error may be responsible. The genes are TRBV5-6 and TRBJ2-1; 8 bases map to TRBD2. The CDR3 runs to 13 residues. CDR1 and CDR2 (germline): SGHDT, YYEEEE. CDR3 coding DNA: TGTGCCAGCAGCTTCGGGACTCCTCCGGGGGGGGTCTTC. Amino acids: CASSFGTPPGGVF.

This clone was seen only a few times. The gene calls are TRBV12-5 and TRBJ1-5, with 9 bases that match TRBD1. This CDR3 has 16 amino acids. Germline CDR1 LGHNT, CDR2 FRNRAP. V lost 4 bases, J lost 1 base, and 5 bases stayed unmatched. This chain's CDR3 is CASGSQQGASNQPQHF. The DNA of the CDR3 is TGTGCTAGTGGTTCCCAACAGGGGGCGAGCAATCAGCCCCAGCATTTT.

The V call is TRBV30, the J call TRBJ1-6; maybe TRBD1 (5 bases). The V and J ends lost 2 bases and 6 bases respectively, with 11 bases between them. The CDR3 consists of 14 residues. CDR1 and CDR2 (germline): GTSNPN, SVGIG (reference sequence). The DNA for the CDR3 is TGTGCCTGGAGTAAGGGGTCAGCTAATTCACCCCTCCACTTT. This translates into CAWSKGSANSPLHF.

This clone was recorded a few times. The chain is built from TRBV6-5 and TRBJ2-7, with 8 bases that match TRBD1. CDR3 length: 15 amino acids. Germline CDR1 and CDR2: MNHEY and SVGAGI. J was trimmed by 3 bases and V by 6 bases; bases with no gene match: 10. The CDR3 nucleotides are TGTGCCAGCAGCCTAGGACAGGGAGGACTCTACGAGCAGTACTTC. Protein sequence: CASSLGQGGLYEQYF.